This TCR beta chain was sequenced during a study of regulatory T cells in long-lasting Graves disease. Study findings and constraints: The study found TRBV28, TRBJ1-2 and TRBJ2-5 favored in persistent disease.

Points on this clonotype: Its target is unknown.

Noted time point: newly diagnosed GD, antithyroid drugs for less than 3 months. The TCR library was prepared using RNA isolated from PBMCs. Building of the TCR beta libraries involved iRepertoire HTBI primers and Arm-PCR of CDR3 regions. TCRdb redid the calling of the multiplex PCR reads with MiXCR, one entry per CDR3 protein. The sample records a few hundred thousand distinct CDR3 sequences, 14% being singletons. CDR1 and CDR2 from the germline V gene are SEHNR and FQNEAQ (reference sequence). This CDR3 is 11 amino acids long. This sample was also put to use in a study of T cells in Graves' hyperthyroidism and ophthalmopathy.

This chain links TRBV7-9 with TRBJ2-1; tentatively, D is TRBD1 (6 bases). The DNA end is a closer match to TRBJ2-3, so the J assignment may be wrong. The sample here was peripheral blood mononuclear cells (PBMCs), taken at new diagnosis, from a patient treated with antithyroid drugs. This clonotype was obtained from a woman aged 45 to 65 with Graves disease. The DNA for the CDR3 is TGTGCCAGCGAGGACAGTCGTACGCAGTATTTT. Translation gives CASEDSRTQYF.